Described below is a single T cell receptor (beta chain) sequence and its context. Its antigen specificity is not known. Per-base qualities were not stored, and no clone one base away is much larger. The donors were healthy, HIV-negative adults who had no recently reported acute infections or vaccinations. Every donor was a Caucasian adult living in Nashville, Tennessee, USA. CD4+ T cells were enriched by magnetic negative selection; naive cells were then positively selected on CD45RA, and the negative fraction formed the memory subset. Blood was collected by leukapheresis, and PBMCs were isolated by Ficoll-Histopaque density gradient centrifugation and then cryopreserved in liquid nitrogen vapor phase. Purity and quantity of every magnetically sorted T cell population were checked by analytical flow cytometry. Each sorted fraction had its genomic DNA isolated and then quantified by UV absorbance on a Nanodrop 2000c.

This record belongs to a study of shared clonotypes between healthy human individuals (dated by TCRdb to the early 2020s). Notes on the research overall: The cohort included a few men and a couple of women between 18 and 49 years of age. Libraries were prepared and TCR repertoires were sequenced by different laboratories using diverse techniques, in order to increase sequencing depth and limit assay-specific biases. Blood TCR repertoires of several healthy adults were deeply sequenced to estimate repertoire size and the extent of clonotype sharing between individuals. For each donor, CD4 naive and CD4 memory were each given three plates, CD8 naive was given two plates, and CD8 memory was given one plate. Leukapheresis yielded between about 0.9 and 9 billion PBMCs per donor.

From the germline V gene, CDR1 is SGHRS and CDR2 is YFSETQ. Counted from cysteine to phenylalanine, this CDR3 has 21 amino acids. The only DNA kept is the CDR3, 63 bases in frame from the first base. At the junction V is shortened by 4 bases and J by 1 base; bases outside the gene matches: 14. Using the deep immunoSEQ assay, TCR CDR3 regions were amplified from genomic DNA by multiplex PCR. Extracted genomic DNA from each cell subset was distributed evenly across all wells of several immunoSEQ 96-well plates, and each plate was treated as a replicate. For sorted subsets, approximately 200 ng of genomic DNA, equivalent to about 30,000 T cell genomes, went into each replicate PCR. Purified libraries were quantified with a Qubit 3.0 fluorometer, sized on a Bioanalyzer 2100, and re-quantified with the KAPA Library Quantification kit. Every immunoSEQ 96-well plate was sequenced on a dedicated single-read 150-cycle Illumina NextSeq 550 flow cell. Per the authors' processing: The immunoSEQ output contained only junctional sequences without quality scores, so filtering could not match that applied to full-length reads. To assign V/J genes and CDR3, sequences were annotated against IMGT germline references using PyIR, a Python wrapper for IgBLAST v1.9. Reads were filtered out if the reads had weak V/J assignments (E-value above 1e-6), no CDR3, stop codons, out-of-frame junctions, or ambiguous translated residues. V3J clonotypes were defined by identical inferred V gene, J gene, and CDR3 amino acid sequence. Percentage overlap between repertoires was computed as shared unique clonotypes divided by the size of the smaller repertoire. Three approaches were used to assess repertoire richness: RTK rarefaction, the Chao1 estimator, and Recon v2.1 estimates of unobserved clonotypes. Generation probabilities for all TCRbeta clonotypes obtained by the gDNA method from a few donors were computed using OLGA. The source is immuneACCESS, and TCRdb retained only in-frame sequences with V and J called. Part of the clones is not carried over; for the studies checked, unresolved V genes explain less than half of this, and the remainder is unexplained. Clonal size and the V and J genes are those of that table, whereas D and trimming came from the DNA. Counted in this sample were some 2,500,000 clones; approximately 90% of them appeared once. Roughly 0.34% of the sample lies in the top ten.

Beyond this particular receptor, the publication reports: Clonotypes shared by all four sorted-subset donors showed higher generation probabilities than non-shared clonotypes. Because the study included only a small number of donors, the genetic and exposure-history diversity represented was limited. Pairwise subsampling led to the expectation that sequencing depth would affect the degree of clonotype sharing among donors. Rarefaction of sorted-subset datasets indicated incomplete sequencing despite the large sequencing depth. Naive subsets generally had larger estimated clonotype richness than memory subsets did. Sharing across several donors was observed for approximately 5% of naive CD4, less than 4% of naive CD8, over 2% of memory CD4, and about 0.39% of memory CD8 clonotypes. Sampling was limited to blood, and TCR repertoires in tissue likely differ from TCR repertoires in blood.

Sequencing was carried out using naive CD4+ T cells from PBMCs. What this sample's cell subset or site label stands for: CD45RA+ positively selected. The rearranged chain carries TRBV5-1 and TRBJ2-2, with TRBD2 identical over 15 junction bases. This clonotype was sampled from a man in his late teens or twenties in good health. Some clones in this sample may be carry-over from other donors' samples. The CDR3 amino acid sequence is: CASSVGRRGLAGGRNTGELFF. The nucleotide sequence is TGCGCCAGCAGCGTTGGCCGGAGAGGACTAGCGGGAGGGAGGAACACCGGGGAGCTGTTTTTT. With all but the CDR3 taken from the reference TRBV5-1 and TRBJ2-2 genes, the full variable domain is: KAGVTQTPRYLIKTRGQQVTLSCSPISGHRSVSWYQQTPGQGLQFLFEYFSETQRNKGNFPGRFSGRQFSNSRSEMNVSTLELGDSALYLCASSVGRRGLAGGRNTGELFFGEGSRLTVL.